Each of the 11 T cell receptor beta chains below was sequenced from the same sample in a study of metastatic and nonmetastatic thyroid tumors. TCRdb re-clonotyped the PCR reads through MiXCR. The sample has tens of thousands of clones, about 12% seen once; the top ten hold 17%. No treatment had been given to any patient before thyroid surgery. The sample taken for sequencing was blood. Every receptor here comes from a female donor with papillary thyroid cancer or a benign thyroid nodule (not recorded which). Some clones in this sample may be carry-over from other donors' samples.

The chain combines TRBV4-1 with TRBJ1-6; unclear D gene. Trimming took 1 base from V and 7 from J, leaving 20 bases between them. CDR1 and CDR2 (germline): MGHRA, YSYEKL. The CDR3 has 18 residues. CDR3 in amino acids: CASSQADLGLRGNSPLHF. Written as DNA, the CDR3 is TGCGCCAGCAGCCAAGCCGATCTAGGACTTCGAGGAAATTCACCCCTCCACTTT.

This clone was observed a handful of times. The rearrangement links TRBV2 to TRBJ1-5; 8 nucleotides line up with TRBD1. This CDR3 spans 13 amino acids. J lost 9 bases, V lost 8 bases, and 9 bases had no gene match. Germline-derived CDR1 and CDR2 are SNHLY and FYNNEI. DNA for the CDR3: TGTGCCAGCTCTAACAGGGGGTCTGCGCCCCAGCATTTT. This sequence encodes CASSNRGSAPQHF.

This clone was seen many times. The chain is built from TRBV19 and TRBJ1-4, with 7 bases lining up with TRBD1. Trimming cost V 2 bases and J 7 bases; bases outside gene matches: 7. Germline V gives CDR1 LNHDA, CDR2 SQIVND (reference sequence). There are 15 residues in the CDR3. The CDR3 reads CASSITNRGGEKLFF. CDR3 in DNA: TGTGCCAGTAGTATAACCAACAGGGGAGGTGAAAAACTGTTTTTT.

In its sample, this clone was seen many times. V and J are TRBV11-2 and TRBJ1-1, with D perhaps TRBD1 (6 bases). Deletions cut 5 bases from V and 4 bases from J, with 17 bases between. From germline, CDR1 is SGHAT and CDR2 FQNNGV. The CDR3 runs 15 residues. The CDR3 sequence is CASSLNRAVVTEAFF. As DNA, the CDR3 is TGTGCCAGCAGCCTGAACAGGGCAGTAGTCACTGAAGCTTTCTTT.

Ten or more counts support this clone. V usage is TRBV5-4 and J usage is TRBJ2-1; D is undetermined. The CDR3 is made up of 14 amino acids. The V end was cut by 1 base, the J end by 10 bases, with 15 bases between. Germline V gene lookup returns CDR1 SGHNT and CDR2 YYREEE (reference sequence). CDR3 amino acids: CASSLRSPLGEQFF. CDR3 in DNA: TGTGCCAGCAGCTTGAGGTCCCCGTTGGGGGAGCAGTTCTTC.

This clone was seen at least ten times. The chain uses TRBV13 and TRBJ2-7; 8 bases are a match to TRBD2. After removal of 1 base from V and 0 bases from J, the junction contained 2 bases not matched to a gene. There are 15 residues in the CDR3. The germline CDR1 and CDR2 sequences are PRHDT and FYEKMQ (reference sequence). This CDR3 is CASSLDGTSSYEQYF. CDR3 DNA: TGTGCCAGCAGCTTAGACGGGACTAGCTCCTACGAGCAGTACTTC.

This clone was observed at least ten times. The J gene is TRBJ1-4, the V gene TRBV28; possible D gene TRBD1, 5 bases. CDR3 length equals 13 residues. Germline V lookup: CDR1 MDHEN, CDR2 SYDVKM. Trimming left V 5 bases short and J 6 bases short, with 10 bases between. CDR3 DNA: TGTGCCAGCAGTCCAGGGTGGGATGAAAAACTGTTTTTT. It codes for CASSPGWDEKLFF.

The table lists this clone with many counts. As DNA, the CDR3 is TGTGCCAGCAGCCCCAACGGCTACGAGCAGTACTTC. The encoded protein is CASSPNGYEQYF. The chain uses TRBV7-9 and TRBJ2-7; D is ambiguous. Germline V gene sequence: CDR1 SEHNR, CDR2 FQNEAQ (reference sequence). The V end was cut by 5 bases, the J end by 3 bases, with 8 bases between. CDR3 length equals 12 residues.

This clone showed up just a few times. CDR3 loop: CASRYWTDLQETQYF. The CDR3 DNA reads as TGTGCCAGCAGATATTGGACAGACCTACAAGAGACCCAGTACTTC. The chain joins TRBV6-1 to TRBJ2-5, with a tentative D call TRBD1 (6 bases). The CDR3 length is 15 residues. V lost 6 bases to trimming and J lost 2 bases, with 16 bases between them. CDR1 and CDR2 from the germline V gene are MNHNS and SASEGT.

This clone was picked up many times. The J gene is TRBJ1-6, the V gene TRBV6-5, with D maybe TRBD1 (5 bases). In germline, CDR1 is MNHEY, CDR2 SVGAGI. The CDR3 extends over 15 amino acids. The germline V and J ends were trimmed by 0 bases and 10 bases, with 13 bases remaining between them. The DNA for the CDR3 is TGTGCCAGCAGTTACTCGGGGCAGAACGGCTCACCCCTCCACTTT. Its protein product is CASSYSGQNGSPLHF.

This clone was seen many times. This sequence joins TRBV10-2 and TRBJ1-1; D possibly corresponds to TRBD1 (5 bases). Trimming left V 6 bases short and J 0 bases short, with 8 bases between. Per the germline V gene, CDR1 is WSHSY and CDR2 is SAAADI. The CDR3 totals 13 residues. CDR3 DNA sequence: TGCGCCAGCAGACAACAGGTGAACACTGAAGCTTTCTTT. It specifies CASRQQVNTEAFF.